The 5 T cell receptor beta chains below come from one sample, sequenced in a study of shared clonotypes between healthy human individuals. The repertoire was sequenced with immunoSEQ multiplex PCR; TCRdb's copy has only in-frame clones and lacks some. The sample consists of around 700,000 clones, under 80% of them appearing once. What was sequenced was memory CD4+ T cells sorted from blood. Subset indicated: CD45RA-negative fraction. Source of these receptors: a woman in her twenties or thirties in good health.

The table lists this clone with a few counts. The CDR3: CASSPLEGQDTEAFF. The CDR3 DNA follows: TGCGCCAGCAGCCCCCTCGAGGGGCAGGACACTGAAGCTTTCTTT. V and J are TRBV5-1 and TRBJ1-1; D is possibly TRBD1 (5 bases). CDR1 and CDR2 (germline): SGHRS, YFSETQ. The CDR3 sequence is 15 residues long. V lost 4 bases and J 3 bases, leaving 16 bases between the germline ends.

In nucleotides, the CDR3 is TGCAGCGGGACTAGTGCCTACGAGCAGTACTTC. This encodes CSGTSAYEQYF. The chain is built from TRBV29-1 and TRBJ2-7; 7 bases line up with TRBD2. V dropped 7 bases and J dropped 2; count of bases not matched to a gene: 2. CDR3 size: 11 residues. Per the germline V gene, CDR1 is SQVTM and CDR2 is ANQGSEA.

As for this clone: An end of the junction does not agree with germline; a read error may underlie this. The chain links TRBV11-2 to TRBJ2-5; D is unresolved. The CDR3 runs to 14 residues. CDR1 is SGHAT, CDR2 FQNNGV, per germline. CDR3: CASSLARIRESQYF. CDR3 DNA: TGTGCCAGCAGCTTAGCCCGGATAAGAGAGTCCCAGTACTTC.

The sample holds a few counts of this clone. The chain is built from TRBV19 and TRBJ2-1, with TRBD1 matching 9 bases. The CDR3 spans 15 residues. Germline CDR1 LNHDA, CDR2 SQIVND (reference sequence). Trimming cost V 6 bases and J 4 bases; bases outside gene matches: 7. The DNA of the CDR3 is TGTGCCAGTAGAACAACAGGGGGCTTGTACAATGAGCAGTTCTTC. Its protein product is CASRTTGGLYNEQFF.

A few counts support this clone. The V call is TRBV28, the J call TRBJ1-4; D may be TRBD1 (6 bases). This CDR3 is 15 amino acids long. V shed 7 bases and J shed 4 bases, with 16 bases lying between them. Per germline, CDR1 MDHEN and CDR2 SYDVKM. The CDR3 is CASKGGDTGNEKLFF. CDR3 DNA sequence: TGTGCCAGCAAGGGAGGGGACACTGGTAATGAAAAACTGTTTTTT.